This entry concerns a single T cell receptor beta chain. Its antigen is not identified. This sample is part of a study of cytomegalovirus exposure and HLA in healthy donors. General study findings and limits: Upon later analysis, HLA-associated TCR beta chains proved more clonally expanded than other, equally common chains.

Use of 60 Vbeta and 13 Jbeta primers characterized the PCR. In the authors' methods: There were about 80 million unique TCR beta chains by a later count, and around 10 million of them were shared. Assay used: immunoSEQ multiplex PCR; TCRdb lists only in-frame clones, some missing. For V, J and clone size, that table is used; D and trimming come from the DNA. The table lists fewer than 110,000 clones, about four fifths of them singletons. From germline, CDR1 is SNHLY and CDR2 FYNNEI. Between the trimmed V and J ends, which lost 6 bases and 4 bases, there was a span of 16 bases. CDR3 length: 14 residues.

The chain recombines TRBV2 with TRBJ2-7; a weak D match, TRBD1 (6 bases). The clonotype originates from a woman aged 40 to 50 in good health and CMV-seronegative. Sequenced input: PBMCs. The chain's CDR3 is CASSPGTPSYEQYF. DNA of the CDR3: TGTGCCAGCAGCCCCGGGACACCCTCTTACGAGCAGTACTTC.